This T cell receptor (beta chain) was captured in a study of blood T cell repertoires in COVID-19. Followed longitudinally, the Seattle patients had been enrolled during active infection. Germline-derived CDR1 and CDR2 are LGHNA and YNFKEQ. V lost 1 base to trimming and J lost 3 bases; unmatched junction nucleotides: 5. The CDR3 runs to 15 residues. The data were produced by immunoSEQ multiplex PCR, yet TCRdb's version contains in-frame clones alone and is incomplete. This sample yields around 230,000 clones, of which about nine tenths are seen a single time; under 14% belongs to the top ten. This clone was detected only a few times.

The J gene is TRBJ2-7, the V gene TRBV4-2; TRBD1 matches at 8 bases. Sequencing used peripheral blood. The origin of this receptor is a man aged 45-65 years with COVID-19, enrolled during active disease. Written as DNA, the CDR3 is TGTGCCAGCAGCCAAGGGACAGGGCAAAGCTACGAGCAGTACTTC. Its protein is CASSQGTGQSYEQYF.